Described below is a single TCR beta chain sequence and its context. Which antigen it targets is not known. It has no much larger one-base neighbor in the sample; base qualities were not kept. The data derive from a study of a mutant IDH1 vaccine in newly diagnosed glioma (dated by TCRdb to about 2021). At the level of the whole study: Vaccination started 4-6 weeks after radiotherapy alone, or was given together with temozolomide cycles in the groups whose treatment included chemotherapy. The roughly 33 treated patients were approximately 60% male and about 40% female, with a mean age of about 43 years. Prior to enrollment, standard therapy consisting of radiotherapy alone, temozolomide alone, or radiochemotherapy with temozolomide had been administered to patients, with the combination being received by most patients. The week-35 safety follow-up took place at visit V12, and the week-47 end of study took place at visit V13. Peripheral blood was drawn at six visits: V03 (baseline), V05, V07, V10, V12 and V13. For exploratory analyses, longitudinal TCRB deep sequencing was carried out in roughly 25 treated patients wherever samples were available. General conclusions and limits of the study: Vaccine-induced immune responses across multiple MHC alleles were detected in over 85% of patients. Selection of PBMC samples for TCRB deep sequencing was based on availability. Pseudoprogression appeared unrelated to alterations in the top peripheral T cell clonotypes detected by TCRB sequencing. The authors stated that sample limitations prevented analyses of patient blood samples from being reproduced.

From the cysteine through the phenylalanine, the CDR3 covers 13 amino acids. Kept here is only the CDR3 DNA, which spans 39 bases and is read in frame from base 1. For CDR1 and CDR2, the germline V gene lists MDHEN and SYDVKM. Cut back by 4 bases and 2 bases, the V and J ends lie 8 bases apart. The sample's time point, from its label and the paper: week 35, safety follow-up. Every vaccine dose consisted of 300 ug of a 20-mer mutant IDH1 peptide in Montanide, administered subcutaneously together with topical imiquimod. Across visits V03 through V10, patients got a total of eight vaccinations, given in weeks 1, 3, 5, 7, 11, 15, 19 and 23. Donors had newly diagnosed WHO grade 3 or 4 IDH1-mutant astrocytomas with loss of nuclear ATRX. The samples were drawn from NOA16, a multicentre, single-arm, open-label phase I trial in Germany that tested a mutant IDH1 peptide vaccine in humans for the first time. The DNeasy Blood and Tissue Kit was used to extract genomic DNA from EDTA blood for TCRB sequencing.

The library came from the immunoSEQ multiplex PCR assay. The hsTCRB Kit was used according to the manufacturer's protocol to amplify rearranged TCR beta chain sequences. TCRB libraries were sequenced on an Illumina MiSeq. On the authors' methods: The kit vendor's proprietary platform handled demultiplexing, trimming and gene mapping. In TCRdb, the immuneACCESS table is reduced to in-frame sequences with V and J assigned. These tables do not hold every clone; where another copy was compared, an unresolved V gene accounts for under half, and the others remain unexplained. V and J calls and clone size are given by that table; D and trimming were obtained from the DNA. For this sample the table gives roughly 50,000 clones, of which around 84% were detected only once. The top ten constitute around 4.1% of the sample.

The sequencing used PBMCs, collected from a glioma patient whose treatment included an IDH1 peptide vaccine. The chain employs TRBV28 and TRBJ1-2; a tentative D call is TRBD1 (5 bases match). The receptor's source is a woman between 18 and 29 years old with glioma. CDR3 region: CASSWGENYGYTF. The DNA sequence follows: TGTGCCAGCAGTTGGGGGGAAAACTATGGCTACACCTTC.